This T cell receptor beta chain was recovered during a study of identical twins. The CDR3 runs 15 residues. Looked up from germline, CDR1 is SGHRS and CDR2 is YFSETQ. Trimming took 3 bases from V and 2 from J; bases not matched to a gene: 4. In TCRdb, the 5' RACE reads were re-called with MiXCR into one record per CDR3 protein. The sample has approximately 630,000 distinct CDR3 sequences, 7.1% seen once. This clonotype was counted at least ten times. These data also formed part of another study, on yellow fever vaccine responses in identical twins.

Sequencing was performed on PBMCs. This sequence was found in a woman aged 18-29 years in good health. This chain uses TRBV5-1 with TRBJ2-3, with 9 bases identical to TRBD2. The CDR3 nucleotides are TGCGCCAGCAGCTCCGGACTAGCGACCACAGATACGCAGTATTTT. Encoded protein: CASSSGLATTDTQYF.